Below, 16 T cell receptor beta chains from the same sample are listed, as sequenced in a study of molecular identifiers for immune sequencing clone quantification. Each CDR3 protein is one row after TCRdb ran MiXCR on the PCR reads. The data contain about 97,000 distinct CDR3 sequences, approximately 25% of them seen just once; the ten biggest clones take up 0.85% to 0.95%. The sequenced sample was naive CD8+ T cells from blood, with Jurkat cell RNA spiked in. Subset of the sample: FACS-sorted CD8+CD4-CCR7+CD45RA+ naive T cells. The receptors stem from a human donor in good health. Some libraries in this study had Jurkat cell RNA spiked in.

This clonotype has a count of ten or more. This chain links TRBV6-2 or TRBV6-3 with TRBJ1-4, with D unresolved. Germline V gene sequence: CDR1 MNHEY, CDR2 SVGEGT. CDR3 length equals 13 residues. V lost 8 bases and J 8 bases, leaving 15 bases between the germline ends. The CDR3 loop is CASAQWRREKLFF. CDR3 nucleotide sequence: TGTGCCAGCGCACAATGGCGTCGCGAAAAACTGTTTTTT.

This clonotype was detected ten times or more. One end of the junction fails to match germline, which may point to a read error. The V call is TRBV30, the J call TRBJ2-6; 12 bases are shared with TRBD2. There are 15 residues in the CDR3. Germline CDR1 GTSNPN, CDR2 SVGIG (reference sequence). The chain's CDR3 is CAWSQRTSGVNVLTF. CDR3 DNA sequence: TGTGCCTGGAGTCAACGGACTAGCGGGGTCAACGTCCTGACTTTC.

The chain combines TRBV7-3 with TRBJ2-2; D remains unclear. Germline lookup yields CDR1 SGHTA and CDR2 FQGTGA. Deletions cut 2 bases from V and 0 bases from J, with 7 bases between. CDR3 length: 15 amino acids. In DNA, the CDR3 is TGTGCCAGCAGCTTATATGGTGCGAACACCGGGGAGCTGTTTTTT. This sequence encodes CASSLYGANTGELFF.

Concerning this clonotype itself: Just one base apart from a much larger clone, this may be a read error. The chain combines TRBV4-1 with TRBJ2-7, with D perhaps being TRBD1 or TRBD2 (7 bases each). The germline V gene has CDR1 MGHRA and CDR2 YSYEKL. Trimming took 2 bases from V and 2 from J, leaving 13 bases between them. This CDR3 is built from 15 residues. The CDR3 nucleotides read TGCGCCAGCAGCCAACCGACAGGGACTACCTACGAGCAGTACTTC. The encoded protein is CASSQPTGTTYEQYF.

This clonotype was found many times. The chain uses TRBV20-1 and TRBJ2-5; TRBD2 is a possible D gene (6 bases). CDR1 is DFQATT and CDR2 is SNEGSKA in the germline V gene (reference sequence). This CDR3 has 15 amino acids. V lost 4 bases to trimming and J lost 5 bases, with 20 bases between them. The CDR3 sequence: CSAIWVGEEEETQYF. The CDR3 nucleotides read TGCAGTGCTATTTGGGTCGGGGAGGAGGAGGAGACCCAGTACTTC.

This clonotype was recorded many times. This rearrangement joins TRBV18 to TRBJ2-4, with 8 bases identical to TRBD1. The germline CDR1 and CDR2 sequences are KGHSH and LQKENI. The CDR3 is 15 residues long. V was clipped by 3 bases and J by 4 bases; unmatched bases: 5. Here the CDR3 reads CASSPPGQAKNIQYF. CDR3 nucleotide sequence: TGTGCCAGCTCACCGCCGGGACAGGCGAAAAACATTCAGTACTTC.

Regarding this clonotype: A read error is possible here, since a much larger clone lies one base away. V usage is TRBV28 and J usage is TRBJ2-5; no reliable D call. The CDR3 consists of 15 residues. Germline CDR1 and CDR2: MDHEN and SYDVKM. V was shortened by 4 bases and J by 0 bases, with 12 bases between the two germline ends. The CDR3 spells CASSCALMHQETQYF. CDR3 DNA: TGTGCCAGCAGTTGTGCCCTGATGCACCAAGAGACCCAGTACTTC.

In this sample, this clonotype turned up many times. The chain has TRBV29-1 and TRBJ2-3; 7 nucleotides match TRBD1. Germline assignment: CDR1 SQVTM and CDR2 ANQGSEA. This CDR3 comprises 14 residues. The V segment lost 6 bases and the J segment 0 bases; nucleotides outside the gene matches: 6. The CDR3 DNA sequence: TGCAGCGTCCCGGGACAGATGAGCACAGATACGCAGTATTTT. Residues: CSVPGQMSTDTQYF.

This clonotype was recorded at least ten times. This sequence joins TRBV18 and TRBJ2-5, with TRBD2 matching 8 bases. Germline CDR1 KGHSH, CDR2 LQKENI. This CDR3 is 19 amino acids long. V was clipped by 2 bases and J by 1 base; unmatched bases: 15. Here the CDR3 reads CASSPRQLAGSGVQETQYF. CDR3 nucleotides: TGTGCCAGCTCACCAAGACAGTTAGCGGGGTCCGGGGTCCAAGAGACCCAGTACTTC. Full variable domain (remainder filled in from reference TRBV18 and TRBJ2-5): NAGVMQNPRHLVRRRGQEARLRCSPMKGHSHVYWYRQLPEEGLKFMVYLQKENIIDESGMPKERFSAEFPKEGPSILRIQQVVRGDSAAYFCASSPRQLAGSGVQETQYFGPGTRLLVL.

This chain connects TRBV27 to TRBJ2-3; 15 bases agree with TRBD2. The CDR3 totals 15 residues. V gave up 5 bases and J gave up 5 bases; unmatched junction bases: 2. Germline assignment: CDR1 MNHEY and CDR2 SMNVEV (reference sequence). CDR3 sequence (DNA): TGTGCCAGCAGTCCGGGACTAGCGGGGGGAGATACGCAGTATTTT. Translating it yields CASSPGLAGGDTQYF.

This clonotype was counted only a few times. The V call is TRBV6-2 or TRBV6-3, the J call TRBJ2-3, with D hard to call. The germline gives CDR1 MNHEY, CDR2 SVGEGT. The length of the CDR3 is 14 residues. Trimming cost V 1 base and J 3 bases, with 8 bases left between them. The chain's CDR3 is CASSYYTVTDTQYF. Written as DNA, the CDR3 is TGTGCCAGCAGTTACTATACAGTTACAGATACGCAGTATTTT.

Worth noting for this clonotype: Since a much larger clone is just one base distant, this may be a read error. The J gene is TRBJ2-4, the V gene TRBV7-2, with D unclear. This CDR3 is built from 13 residues. Germline CDR1 SGHTA, CDR2 FQGNSA. Deletions cut 3 bases from V and 3 bases from J, with 6 bases between. In nucleotides, the CDR3 is TGTACCAGCAGCTTCGGTGGCAAAAACATTCAGTACTTC. Translated: CTSSFGGKNIQYF.

A note on this clonotype: This may stem from a read error, because a much larger clone lies one nucleotide away. This rearrangement joins TRBV30 to TRBJ1-3, with D unresolved. Germline V gives CDR1 GTSNPN, CDR2 SVGIG (reference sequence). CDR3 size: 12 residues. The CDR3 DNA reads TGTGCCCGGAGTCCTTCTGGAAACACCATATATTTT. Its translation is CARSPSGNTIYF.

This clonotype was counted a few times. V gene TRBV11-2 combines with J gene TRBJ2-1, with 8 bases fitting TRBD1. The CDR3 extends over 16 amino acids. The V gene end was trimmed by 7 bases and the J gene end by 10 bases; junction bases not matched to a gene: 18. Germline values: CDR1 SGHAT, CDR2 FQNNGV. CDR3 region: CASNPGWTGPAEEQFF. The CDR3 nucleotides are TGTGCCAGCAACCCCGGCTGGACAGGGCCAGCGGAGGAGCAGTTCTTC.

In the case of this clonotype: A much larger clone differs by one base, so this may be a read error. The V call is TRBV15, the J call TRBJ2-2; D is undetermined. Germline assignment: CDR1 LNHNV and CDR2 YYDKDF (reference sequence). Trimming cost V 0 bases and J 6 bases, with 11 bases left between them. This CDR3 comprises 15 residues. DNA of the CDR3: TGTGCCACCAGCAGAGATTTGGGAATGCCCGGGGAGCTGTTTTTT. Its translation: CATSRDLGMPGELFF.

As to this clonotype: This could be a read error, since a much larger clone is one nucleotide away. The rearrangement joins TRBV27 to TRBJ2-2, with D maybe TRBD2 (6 bases). The CDR3 runs to 17 residues. Germline assignment: CDR1 MNHEY and CDR2 SMNVEV (reference sequence). The CDR3 reads CAGSPESGTSPTGELFF. The CDR3 DNA reads as TGTGCCGGCAGTCCCGAATCCGGGACTTCTCCCACCGGGGAGCTGTTTTTT.